A selection of T cell receptor beta chains follows, all from one sample in a study of T-cell reconstitution after alpha-beta-depleted transplantation in children. TCRdb reprocessed the PCR reads with MiXCR, giving one entry per CDR3 protein. The sample has around 490,000 distinct CDR3 sequences, approximately 10% seen once. The sequenced sample was PBMCs, mostly from graft donor cells, obtained 180 days after TCRalphabeta/CD19-depleted stem cell transplant. The receptors here all came from a female patient between 2 and 15 years old who had a stem cell transplant for aplastic anemia, so the T cells may come from the graft donor. The CDR3 runs from the conserved cysteine through the conserved F or W. A D gene is named only where the DNA matches it firmly. Clone size is not always given. Where it is, it says once, few, many or a class for expanded clones.

CDR3nt	CDR3aa	d_gene	len	v_gene	j_gene	abundance
TGCAGTGCTAGAGACTGGGCCCGGCTGTTTTTT	CSARDWARLFF	NA	11	TRBV20-1	TRBJ2-2	NA
TGCGCCAGCAGCTCACAGGGCCCCGGGGAGCTGTTTTTT	CASSSQGPGELFF	NA	13	TRBV5-1	TRBJ2-2	many
TGCAGTGCTAGACCTCTGGAGGGTTTCACAGATACGCAGTATTTT	CSARPLEGFTDTQYF	NA	15	TRBV20-1	TRBJ2-3	few
TGTGCCAGCAGCCCGTTGGTGGGGACTAGCCTCGTGAATGAGCAGTTCTTC	CASSPLVGTSLVNEQFF	TRBD2	17	TRBV7-8	TRBJ2-1	NA
TGCGCCAGCAGCCAAGATCTAACGGGAGGCACAGATACGCAGTATTTT	CASSQDLTGGTDTQYF	NA	16	TRBV4-3	TRBJ2-3	many
TGTGCCAGCACCGAACGTAATCGGGACAGATACAATGAGCAGTTCTTC	CASTERNRDRYNEQFF	TRBD1	16	TRBV12-3/TRBV12-4	TRBJ2-1	NA
TGCGCCAGCAGCCCCTGGACAGGGGCAAATGAGCAGTTCTTC	CASSPWTGANEQFF	TRBD1	14	TRBV5-1	TRBJ2-1	NA
TGTGCCAGCAGTTCCCCAGTAATAGGCACAGGGTCCTATGGCTACACCTTC	CASSSPVIGTGSYGYTF	NA	17	TRBV28	TRBJ1-2	NA
TGTGCCAGCAGCCCCCGAGGGGGCGGCACTGAAGCTTTCTTT	CASSPRGGGTEAFF	TRBD1	14	TRBV9	TRBJ1-1	few
TGCGCCAGCAGCGGGGCCGTCCCTGACTACAATGAGCAGTTCTTC	CASSGAVPDYNEQFF	NA	15	TRBV5-1	TRBJ2-1	NA
TGTGCCAGCAGTGCCTCCCCTGGAGCGGGAGGGCCCAAGGAGCAGTTCTTC	CASSASPGAGGPKEQFF	TRBD2	17	TRBV6-4	TRBJ2-1	NA
TGTGCCAGCCTCAGGGGGGACGCTAGCACAGATACGCAGTATTTT	CASLRGDASTDTQYF	NA	15	TRBV7-2	TRBJ2-3	few
TGTGCCAGCAGCTACCAAGCGCGAAGCACAGATACGCAGTATTTT	CASSYQARSTDTQYF	NA	15	TRBV7-6	TRBJ2-3	NA
TGTGCCAGCAGTTTCCTAGGGTTCTCCTACAATGAGCAGTTCTTC	CASSFLGFSYNEQFF	NA	15	TRBV27	TRBJ2-1	NA
TGCAGTGCTAGAGAGGGGACTAGCGGGAGAGATGAGCAGTTCTTC	CSAREGTSGRDEQFF	TRBD2	15	TRBV20-1	TRBJ2-1	few
TGTGCCAGCAGTTACGGGGGGAAGGGGGACACTGAAGCTTTCTTT	CASSYGGKGDTEAFF	NA	15	TRBV28	TRBJ1-1	NA
TGTGCCAGCAGATGGGACAACAATCAGCCCCAGCATTTT	CASRWDNNQPQHF	NA	13	TRBV2	TRBJ1-5	NA
TGTGCCACCAGTCCCAGCCAAGAGACCCAGTACTTC	CATSPSQETQYF	NA	12	TRBV15	TRBJ2-5	NA
TGTGCCAGCAGCTTATACGGGAGCTCCTACGAGCAGTACTTC	CASSLYGSSYEQYF	NA	14	TRBV7-8	TRBJ2-7	NA
TGCAGCGTTGAAGATCGAAATAGCGGGAGAATGGATACGCAGTATTTT	CSVEDRNSGRMDTQYF	TRBD2	16	TRBV29-1	TRBJ2-3	NA
TGTGCCAGCAGCTTCCGACTAGCGGGTGAGCAGTTCTTC	CASSFRLAGEQFF	TRBD2	13	TRBV7-2	TRBJ2-1	NA
TGTGCCAGCAGCCAAGGGGACAGGGGGGTGACTGAAGCTTTCTTT	CASSQGDRGVTEAFF	TRBD1	15	TRBV12-3/TRBV12-4	TRBJ1-1	many
TGCAGTGCACCCCTCGGGAGCTCCTACAATGAGCAGTTCTTC	CSAPLGSSYNEQFF	NA	14	TRBV20-1	TRBJ2-1	many